This T cell receptor (beta chain) was sequenced for a study of lymphopenia after photon versus proton radiotherapy (dated by TCRdb to about 2019). The study in broad terms: In patients with gastrointestinal tumors who developed high-grade lymphopenia, the study compared the immunological effects of photon radiation therapy with those of proton radiation therapy. The cohort included approximately 22 patients with gastrointestinal tumors who developed lymphopenia after receiving either photon or proton therapy. The goal of the study was to describe how the two radiation modalities differ in their effects on the immune system. Broad study findings and their caveats: After the lymphocyte count nadir, oligoclonal expansion, especially of CD8+ Temra cells, was observed in photon-treated repertoires, and the drop in diversity was driven by this expansion. During treatment, patients who received photon therapy lost naive T cells and TCR diversity and gained effector/memory populations, whereas patients who received proton therapy remained relatively stable. Among patients across the cohort who died, overall survival time showed an inverse correlation with a larger post-nadir drop in TCR diversity. The authors looked at the survival association only in patients who died, and they framed better survival with proton therapy as a possibility rather than a demonstrated result.

As regards this clone: What this receptor recognizes is not known. One base away there is no much larger clone; base qualities are not given.

The CDR3 measures 13 amino acids from cysteine to phenylalanine. Only the CDR3 DNA is retained, 39 bases long and in frame from the first base. In the germline V gene, CDR1 corresponds to SGHRS and CDR2 to YFSETQ. The V and J ends are trimmed by 6 bases and 0 bases, leaving 7 bases between them. Receptor libraries were prepared by the immunoSEQ multiplex PCR assay. Alongside multiparametric flow cytometry, deep sequencing of rearranged TCR beta loci was used to profile the T cell repertoires. TCRdb re-hosts the immuneACCESS table, in-frame sequences only. Its copies lack some clones; in the studies checked, an unresolved V gene accounts for under half of them, and the cause for the rest is not known. The sample table contains some 20,000 clones; only one count was recorded for around nine tenths of them. The ten largest make up under 7.5% of the sample.

The sequence links TRBV5-1 to TRBJ2-1; a confident D gene designation cannot be given. The material sequenced was peripheral blood, taken from a patient treated with photon-based radiotherapy. This receptor was obtained from a man aged 55 to 70 with pancreatic cancer. The DNA sequence is as follows: TGCGCCAGCACAGCAAGCTCCTACAATGAGCAGTTCTTC. Translation gives CASTASSYNEQFF.